A single sample gave rise to the 30 T cell receptor beta chains below, sequenced in a study of T cell changes during pregnancy in multiple sclerosis. Here immunoSEQ multiplex PCR was the method, and the copy in TCRdb shows in-frame clones only, minus some. The data hold about 42,000 clones, with nearly 90% observed a single time. The input for sequencing was CD4+ T cells from peripheral blood mononuclear cells, taken after pregnancy. Receptor source: a female donor with multiple sclerosis, enrolled in a pregnancy study.

This clone was found a few times. V usage is TRBV5-4 and J usage is TRBJ1-4; 8 positions agree with TRBD1. The CDR3 extends over 13 amino acids. CDR1 is SGHNT and CDR2 is YYREEE in the germline V gene (reference sequence). V lost 4 bases to trimming and J lost 8 bases; unmatched junction nucleotides: 4. The CDR3 DNA sequence: TGTGCCAGCAGCCCGACAGGGGTCGAAAAACTGTTTTTT. This sequence encodes CASSPTGVEKLFF.

V gene TRBV2 combines with J gene TRBJ2-2, with D perhaps matching TRBD2 (5 bases). The CDR3 sequence is 14 residues long. Germline V gives CDR1 SNHLY, CDR2 FYNNEI. V was cut by 7 bases and J by 1 base, with 10 bases left in between. The CDR3 nucleotides are TGTGCCAGCATCCCGAGGGAGAACACCGGGGAGCTGTTTTTT. Translated: CASIPRENTGELFF.

The rearrangement joins TRBV15 to TRBJ1-2; TRBD1 is a possible D gene (5 bases). The CDR3 covers 13 residues. Trimming cost V 5 bases and J 8 bases, with 15 bases left between them. The germline CDR1 and CDR2 sequences are LNHNV and YYDKDF (reference sequence). CDR3 region: CATSGGEALGYTF. As DNA, the CDR3 is TGTGCCACCAGCGGAGGGGAGGCGTTGGGCTACACCTTC.

CDR3 residues: CATGTTTYNEQFF. DNA of the CDR3: TGTGCCACCGGGACAACTACCTACAATGAGCAGTTCTTC. The chain combines TRBV10-3 with TRBJ2-1; TRBD1 is a possible D gene (6 bases). The germline V gene has CDR1 ENHRY and CDR2 SYGVKD. This CDR3 is built from 13 residues. The germline V and J ends were trimmed by 10 bases and 2 bases, with 12 bases remaining between them.

This clone occurred a few times. The chain joins TRBV9 to TRBJ1-5; D is perhaps TRBD1 (6 bases). CDR3 length: 15 amino acids. Between the trimmed V and J ends, which lost 4 bases and 3 bases, there was a span of 14 bases. Germline values: CDR1 SGDLS, CDR2 YYNGEE. The CDR3 protein is CASSRLAGDNQPQHF. The CDR3 DNA follows: TGTGCCAGCAGCCGACTAGCAGGGGACAATCAGCCCCAGCATTTT.

This clone was detected a few times. The genes are TRBV2 and TRBJ2-2; maybe TRBD2 (6 bases). Germline CDR1 SNHLY, CDR2 FYNNEI. Trimming cost V 6 bases and J 6 bases, with 14 bases left between them. The CDR3 totals 14 residues. CDR3 sequence reads: CASRRAGAAGELFF. In nucleotides, the CDR3 is TGTGCCAGCAGGAGAGCGGGCGCCGCCGGGGAGCTGTTTTTT.

Comments on this clone: At the DNA level, this CDR3 is encoded by other sequences in the same sample as well. V and J are TRBV11-3 and TRBJ2-3; TRBD1 might be the D (5 bases). From germline, CDR1 is SGHNT and CDR2 YENEEA. The CDR3 is made up of 15 amino acids. V was shortened by 1 base and J by 2 bases, with 10 bases between the two germline ends. The CDR3 sequence: CASSLGVGDTDTQYF. The CDR3 DNA follows: TGTGCCAGCAGCTTAGGGGTAGGGGACACAGATACGCAGTATTTT.

The chain links TRBV7-6 to TRBJ2-5, with 7 bases lining up with TRBD2. The CDR3 length is 14 residues. The germline gives CDR1 SGHVS, CDR2 FNYEAQ. J gave up 4 bases and V 5 bases, and 7 bases lay outside the gene matches. This CDR3 is CASSPNSGGETQYF. CDR3 in DNA: TGTGCCAGCAGCCCAAATTCGGGGGGAGAGACCCAGTACTTC. The full variable domain, in which reference TRBV7-6 and TRBJ2-5 provide the parts outside the CDR3, is GAGVSQSPRYKVTKRGQDVALRCDPISGHVSLYWYRQALGQGPEFLTYFNYEAQQDKSGLPNDRFSAERPEGSISTLTIQRTEQRDSAMYRCASSPNSGGETQYFGPGTRLLVL.

V gene TRBV5-6 combines with J gene TRBJ1-2; 7 positions agree with TRBD1. Unmatched junction bases numbered 4, after V lost 4 bases and J lost 4 bases. Germline values: CDR1 SGHDT, CDR2 YYEEEE. CDR3 length equals 13 residues. The CDR3 reads CASSPPGGYGYTF. The CDR3 DNA sequence: TGTGCCAGCAGCCCACCAGGGGGCTATGGCTACACCTTC.

The J gene is TRBJ1-2, the V gene TRBV29-1; D is undetermined. From germline, CDR1 is SQVTM and CDR2 ANQGSEA. V was pared by 1 base and J by 4 bases, with 10 bases between. The CDR3 runs 13 residues. CDR3 bases: TGCAGCGTTGAAGCTGTGCGGGTCTATGGCTACACCTTC. This sequence encodes CSVEAVRVYGYTF.

The chain recombines TRBV11-2 with TRBJ1-6, with TRBD1 as a possible D gene (6 bases). The V end was cut by 4 bases, the J end by 10 bases, with 11 bases between. In germline, CDR1 is SGHAT, CDR2 FQNNGV. This CDR3 is 13 amino acids long. CDR3 sequence reads: CASSYREGSPLHF. The CDR3 region has the DNA TGTGCCAGCAGCTACAGGGAGGGCTCACCCCTCCACTTT.

The genes are TRBV6-4 and TRBJ2-5; TRBD2 aligns across 14 bases. The CDR3 has 17 amino acids. The trim removed 10 bases at V and 0 bases at J, leaving 10 bases unmatched. The germline gives CDR1 MRHNA, CDR2 SNTAGT. CDR3 in DNA: TGTGCCACCTACAGACTAGCGGGGGGGCAGCACCAAGAGACCCAGTACTTC. As protein: CATYRLAGGQHQETQYF.

V and J are TRBV18 and TRBJ1-1, with 11 bases aligning to TRBD1. Per the germline V gene, CDR1 is KGHSH and CDR2 is LQKENI. The CDR3 has 13 residues. The V segment lost 3 bases and the J segment 6 bases; nucleotides outside the gene matches: 0. The CDR3 region has the DNA TGTGCCAGCTCACCGGGACAGGGGGCTGAAGCTTTCTTT. As protein: CASSPGQGAEAFF.

J is TRBJ1-1 and V is TRBV6-6; D may be TRBD1 (6 bases). The CDR3 loop spans 14 amino acids. Deletions cut 7 bases from V and 1 base from J, with 13 bases between. CDR1 is MNHNY and CDR2 is SVGAGI in the germline V gene (reference sequence). Here the CDR3 reads CASTLSRGNTEAFF. The CDR3 bases are TGTGCCAGCACCTTATCCAGGGGGAACACTGAAGCTTTCTTT.

V and J are TRBV7-2 and TRBJ2-2; D is ambiguous. Trimming removed 4 bases from V and 2 bases from J, with 8 bases in between. The CDR3 has 14 residues. CDR1 and CDR2 (germline): SGHTA, FQGNSA. This chain's CDR3 is CASSSPFNTGELFF. The CDR3 bases are TGTGCCAGCAGCTCCCCCTTCAACACCGGGGAGCTGTTTTTT. The full variable domain, in which reference TRBV7-2 and TRBJ2-2 provide the parts outside the CDR3, is GAGVSQSPSNKVTEKGKDVELRCDPISGHTALYWYRQSLGQGLEFLIYFQGNSAPDKSGLPSDRFSAERTGGSVSTLTIQRTQQEDSAVYLCASSSPFNTGELFFGEGSRLTVL.

This chain links TRBV2 with TRBJ2-2; 10 bases fit TRBD1. The CDR3 runs 19 residues. Unmatched junction bases numbered 18, after V lost 5 bases and J lost 6 bases. Germline CDR1 SNHLY, CDR2 FYNNEI. CDR3 in amino acids: CASSHIYPGTGAIAGELFF. The CDR3 DNA sequence: TGTGCCAGCAGTCATATATACCCCGGGACAGGGGCGATTGCCGGGGAGCTGTTTTTT.

The V and J genes are TRBV11-2 and TRBJ2-3; 7 bases are shared with TRBD2. CDR1 is SGHAT, CDR2 FQNNGV, per germline. This CDR3 contains 14 residues. Trimming took 8 bases from V and 5 from J; bases not matched to a gene: 10. Here the CDR3 reads CASGYERGGDTQYF. The DNA of the CDR3 is TGTGCCAGCGGATACGAGCGGGGTGGAGATACGCAGTATTTT.

The chain is built from TRBV5-1 and TRBJ2-3; TRBD2 aligns across 9 bases. Germline loops: CDR1 SGHRS, CDR2 YFSETQ. The CDR3 runs to 16 residues. Trimming at V came to 0 bases and at J to 0 bases, leaving 2 bases not matched to a gene. The CDR3 spells CASSLAAGGSTDTQYF. CDR3 nucleotide sequence: TGCGCCAGCAGCTTGGCGGCGGGGGGGAGCACAGATACGCAGTATTTT.

The chain has TRBV5-1 and TRBJ2-7, with 8 positions matching TRBD1. The junction had 11 bases not matched to a gene; V was cut back by 4 bases and J by 5 bases. This CDR3 spans 15 amino acids. Germline CDR1 and CDR2: SGHRS and YFSETQ. CDR3 residues: CASSLTGTGVDEQYF. Written as DNA, the CDR3 is TGCGCCAGCAGCCTAACCGGGACAGGTGTTGACGAGCAGTACTTC.

The CDR3 sequence: CASTSGTFYEQYF. DNA of the CDR3: TGTGCCAGCACGAGCGGCACCTTCTACGAGCAGTACTTC. The chain joins TRBV2 to TRBJ2-7, with D possibly being TRBD2 (5 bases). The V end lost 7 bases, the J end lost 3 bases, and 13 bases lay between the germline ends. Germline V gene sequence: CDR1 SNHLY, CDR2 FYNNEI. The CDR3 runs 13 residues.

The rearrangement uses TRBV5-1 and TRBJ2-3; 8 bases fit TRBD1. Germline CDR1 and CDR2: SGHRS and YFSETQ. The V and J ends lost 3 bases and 4 bases, in that order; junction bases with no gene match: 4. The CDR3 loop spans 14 amino acids. CDR3: CASSWTGYSDTQYF. CDR3 DNA sequence: TGCGCCAGCAGCTGGACAGGGTACTCAGATACGCAGTATTTT.

This rearrangement joins TRBV11-2 to TRBJ2-6, with TRBD1 matching 7 bases. Germline CDR1 SGHAT, CDR2 FQNNGV. V dropped 3 bases and J dropped 0; count of bases not matched to a gene: 5. The CDR3 consists of 17 residues. CDR3 coding DNA: TGTGCCAGCAGCTTGACGACAGGGAACTCTGGGGCCAACGTCCTGACTTTC. It encodes CASSLTTGNSGANVLTF.

The rearrangement uses TRBV5-1 and TRBJ2-1; TRBD2 matches at 14 bases. The CDR3 consists of 17 residues. V gave up 4 bases and J gave up 7 bases; unmatched junction bases: 10. CDR1 SGHRS and CDR2 YFSETQ come from the germline V gene. The CDR3 DNA is TGCGCCAGCAGCCAGCCGGGACTAGCGGGGGAGGGGAATGAGCAGTTCTTC. Amino acid sequence: CASSQPGLAGEGNEQFF.

The rearrangement links TRBV5-1 to TRBJ1-1; 7 positions agree with TRBD1. Germline V lookup: CDR1 SGHRS, CDR2 YFSETQ. This CDR3 has 15 amino acids. The trim removed 1 base at V and 8 bases at J, leaving 11 bases unmatched. CDR3 sequence reads: CASSLLPGGAAEAFF. CDR3 sequence (DNA): TGCGCCAGCAGCTTGCTCCCAGGGGGTGCGGCAGAAGCTTTCTTT.

This chain connects TRBV15 to TRBJ1-2, with D unclear. The CDR3 extends over 12 amino acids. Trimming removed 1 base from V and 7 bases from J, with 7 bases in between. Germline-derived CDR1 and CDR2 are LNHNV and YYDKDF (reference sequence). As DNA, the CDR3 is TGTGCCACCAGCAGAGCTATGGTTGGCTACACCTTC. Protein: CATSRAMVGYTF. Full variable domain (missing parts from reference TRBV15 and TRBJ1-2): DAMVIQNPRYQVTQFGKPVTLSCSQTLNHNVMYWYQQKSSQAPKLLFHYYDKDFNNEADTPDNFQSRRPNTSFCFLDIRSPGLGDTAMYLCATSRAMVGYTFGSGTRLTVV.

A word on this clone: Relative to the germline gene, one junction end is altered; a read error may explain this. This sequence joins TRBV28 and TRBJ1-3; 7 bases line up with TRBD1. CDR1 is MDHEN and CDR2 is SYDVKM in the germline V gene. The CDR3 has 11 amino acids. CDR3 amino acids: CASSLWGDSQF. Written as DNA, the CDR3 is TGTGCCAGCAGTTTATGGGGGGACAGCCAATTT.

The V and J genes are TRBV6-5 and TRBJ1-1; 7 positions agree with TRBD1. Trimming removed 6 bases from V and 4 bases from J; junction bases left unmatched: 5. This CDR3 contains 13 residues. The germline V gene has CDR1 MNHEY and CDR2 SVGAGI. The CDR3 DNA reads TGTGCCAGCAGAAGACAGGGCCCCACTGAAGCTTTCTTT. It encodes CASRRQGPTEAFF.

This chain links TRBV9 with TRBJ2-1; maybe TRBD1 (6 bases). CDR1 SGDLS and CDR2 YYNGEE come from the germline V gene. V was trimmed by 6 bases and J by 2 bases, leaving 15 bases between them. CDR3 length: 15 amino acids. Written as DNA, the CDR3 is TGTGCCAGCAACGCCAGGGGTCTAGCCTACAATGAGCAGTTCTTC. Encoded protein: CASNARGLAYNEQFF.

This clone was observed a few times. The V gene is TRBV28, the J gene TRBJ1-1, with 7 bases that match TRBD1. J lost 4 bases, V lost 6 bases, and 8 bases had no gene match. The CDR3 is made up of 14 amino acids. Germline lookup yields CDR1 MDHEN and CDR2 SYDVKM. The CDR3 here is CASSPGTEGTEAFF. Here the CDR3 DNA reads TGTGCCAGCAGCCCCGGGACAGAAGGCACTGAAGCTTTCTTT.

The chain couples TRBV7-2 to TRBJ1-5, with D perhaps TRBD1 (6 bases). CDR1 and CDR2 (germline): SGHTA, FQGNSA. The CDR3 is 14 residues long. V was clipped by 1 base and J by 6 bases, with 10 bases between them. The CDR3 nucleotides are TGTGCCAGCAGCTTAGGGACAGTCGGTCAGCCCCAGCATTTT. The encoded protein is CASSLGTVGQPQHF. Supplemented by reference TRBV7-2 and TRBJ1-5, the full variable domain reads GAGVSQSPSNKVTEKGKDVELRCDPISGHTALYWYRQSLGQGLEFLIYFQGNSAPDKSGLPSDRFSAERTGGSVSTLTIQRTQQEDSAVYLCASSLGTVGQPQHFGDGTRLSIL.